The 14 T cell receptor beta chains listed next were all sequenced from one sample in a study of shared clonotypes between healthy human individuals. Libraries were prepared by immunoSEQ multiplex PCR; TCRdb keeps only in-frame clonotypes and omits some of them. Seen here are about 460,000 clones, about 74% observed once, and the top ten hold around 13%. Sample: PBMCs. Receptors were obtained from a woman between 40 and 50 years old in good health. Some clones in this sample may be carry-over from other donors' samples.

The chain joins TRBV5-6 to TRBJ2-2; D not resolved. V shed 3 bases and J shed 2 bases, with 17 bases lying between them. In germline, CDR1 is SGHDT, CDR2 YYEEEE. CDR3 length: 17 amino acids. CDR3 protein: CASSSLAEEINTGELFF. The CDR3 DNA reads TGTGCCAGCAGCTCCCTTGCTGAGGAGATTAACACCGGGGAGCTGTTTTTT.

This clone was seen a single time. One base separates it from a far larger clone, so it is likely a read error. The chain employs TRBV28 and TRBJ1-2, with D maybe TRBD1 (6 bases). The V and J ends lost 6 bases and 3 bases respectively, with 11 bases between them. Germline V CDR1 and CDR2: MDHEN, SYDVKM. The CDR3 length is 13 residues. The chain's CDR3 is CASSPTGYYGYTF. CDR3 bases: TGTGCCAGCAGCCCCACAGGGTACTATGGCTACACCTTC.

The CDR3 DNA reads as TGTGCCAGCAGCCTACAACTCGGTGCGGGATCAGTTGATGAGCAGTTCTTC. It is translated as CASSLQLGAGSVDEQFF. The rearrangement uses TRBV7-3 and TRBJ2-1, with D possibly matching TRBD2 (6 bases). The CDR3 is 17 residues long. V was shortened by 5 bases and J by 8 bases, with 25 bases between the two germline ends. Germline CDR1 is SGHTA and CDR2 is FQGTGA.

This clone appeared once. Different DNA sequences within this sample yield the same CDR3. The rearrangement links TRBV11-2 to TRBJ2-7, with 10 bases that match TRBD2. This CDR3 spans 15 amino acids. Trimming at V came to 1 base and at J to 1 base, leaving 1 base not matched to a gene. CDR1 SGHAT and CDR2 FQNNGV come from the germline V gene. The CDR3 spells CASSLGTSGSYEQYF. CDR3 in DNA: TGTGCCAGCAGCTTAGGGACTAGCGGATCCTACGAGCAGTACTTC.

There are a few counts of this clone. V gene TRBV5-8 combines with J gene TRBJ1-1; weak D call: TRBD1 (5 bases). Per germline, CDR1 SGHTS and CDR2 YDEGEE. This CDR3 has 12 residues. V was shortened by 1 base and J by 9 bases, with 10 bases between the two germline ends. Here the CDR3 DNA reads TGTGCCAGCAGCTTGTATGGGGCGAAAGCTTTCTTT. Translation gives CASSLYGAKAFF.

The rearrangement links TRBV7-2 to TRBJ2-5; TRBD2 is a possible D gene (5 bases). Germline CDR1 reads SGHTA; CDR2 reads FQGNSA. Trimming took off 3 bases at V and 5 bases at J, with 7 bases between the two ends. The CDR3 totals 12 residues. The CDR3: CASSFGEETQYF. The CDR3 DNA follows: TGTGCCAGCAGCTTCGGGGAGGAGACCCAGTACTTC.

This chain uses TRBV27 with TRBJ1-2; TRBD1 agrees at 8 bases. The CDR3 contains 14 residues. Losses at the gene ends were 6 bases for V and 2 bases for J; bases not matched to a gene: 5. CDR1 and CDR2 from the germline V gene are MNHEY and SMNVEV (reference sequence). The CDR3 protein is CASRRGQGNYGYTF. The CDR3 coding sequence is TGTGCCAGCAGAAGAGGACAGGGCAACTATGGCTACACCTTC.

J is TRBJ2-5 and V is TRBV27; a weak D match, TRBD1 (6 bases). This CDR3 region has 12 residues. Trimming stripped 4 bases from V and 5 bases from J, with 8 bases between. CDR1 and CDR2 from the germline V gene are MNHEY and SMNVEV (reference sequence). CDR3 in DNA: TGTGCCAGCAGTTCTACAGGGGAGACCCAGTACTTC. The encoded protein is CASSSTGETQYF.

This clone occurred a few times. The rearrangement uses TRBV7-2 and TRBJ2-1, with a weak D call TRBD1 (6 bases). The V gene lost 4 bases and the J gene lost 6 bases, with 19 bases spanning the gap. The CDR3 sequence is 16 residues long. Germline CDR1 is SGHTA and CDR2 is FQGNSA. The CDR3 is CASSSKSGGAVNEQFF. The CDR3 DNA reads TGTGCCAGCAGCTCGAAGAGTGGGGGCGCGGTCAATGAGCAGTTCTTC.

This clone was seen at least ten times. The chain has TRBV6-5 and TRBJ2-7; 7 bases align to TRBD1. This CDR3 spans 15 amino acids. Germline V gene sequence: CDR1 MNHEY, CDR2 SVGAGI. V trimming: 5 bases; J trimming: 5 bases; junction bases outside the gene matches: 12. The CDR3 bases are TGTGCCAGCAGTGTCACAGGGGAAGGACCTAACGAGCAGTACTTC. This translates into CASSVTGEGPNEQYF.

The V gene is TRBV5-4, the J gene TRBJ2-1; 8 bases are shared with TRBD2. V shed 7 bases and J 3 bases; nucleotides not matched to a gene: 9. Germline values: CDR1 SGHNT, CDR2 YYREEE (reference sequence). The CDR3 runs to 15 residues. CDR3 protein: CASAALAGGYNEQFF. The CDR3, as DNA: TGTGCCAGCGCTGCTCTGGCGGGAGGCTACAATGAGCAGTTCTTC.

CDR3 DNA: TGCGCCAGCAGCCGGACAGGAGTAGCCGAGCAGTACTTC. Protein sequence: CASSRTGVAEQYF. This chain links TRBV10-2 with TRBJ2-7; the match to TRBD1 covers 7 bases. Germline assignment: CDR1 WSHSY and CDR2 SAAADI. The CDR3 totals 13 residues. J gave up 6 bases and V 6 bases, and 8 bases lay outside the gene matches.

The chain recombines TRBV2 with TRBJ2-7, with unresolved D. Germline lookup yields CDR1 SNHLY and CDR2 FYNNEI. CDR3 size: 13 residues. Trimming cost V 2 bases and J 4 bases, with 9 bases left between them. In DNA form, the CDR3 reads TGTGCCAGCAGTGAACTAGATTCTTACGAGCAGTACTTC. Translation gives CASSELDSYEQYF.

A word on this clone: With only one base between it and a far larger clone, this is likely a read error. This chain joins TRBV30 and TRBJ2-5; D may be TRBD2 (5 bases). The CDR3 spans 13 residues. Looked up from germline, CDR1 is GTSNPN and CDR2 is SVGIG (reference sequence). CDR3 nucleotide sequence: TGTGCCTGGAGTTATAGCGCCCAAGAGGCCCAGTACTTC. The encoded protein is CAWSYSAQEAQYF.